These 20 T cell receptor beta chains were all obtained from the same sample, sequenced in a study of blood T cells in healthy people across ages. Alongside a J-beta primer mix, a sample-barcoded 5' primer served in a second PCR lasting roughly 7 to 11 cycles. TCRdb analysed the 5' RACE reads with MiXCR anew, one entry per CDR3 protein. The sample has just over 800,000 distinct CDR3 sequences; about 59% are singletons. What was sequenced was blood. Source of these receptors: a man aged 30 to 45 in good health.

The chain combines TRBV5-5 with TRBJ2-4; no definite D call. CDR1 and CDR2 (germline): SGHKS, YYEKEE (reference sequence). The CDR3 loop spans 16 amino acids. Trimming took off 0 bases at V and 0 bases at J, with 10 bases between the two ends. DNA for the CDR3: TGTGCCAGCAGCTTGGAACATAACCTAGCCAAAAACATTCAGTACTTC. It specifies CASSLEHNLAKNIQYF. The complete variable domain, with remaining parts taken from reference TRBV5-5 and TRBJ2-4, reads DAGVTQSPTHLIKTRGQQVTLRCSPISGHKSVSWYQQVLGQGPQFIFQYYEKEERGRGNFPDRFSARQFPNYSSELNVNALLLGDSALYLCASSLEHNLAKNIQYFGAGTRLSVL.

The rearrangement uses TRBV6-5 and TRBJ2-1; 8 bases are shared with TRBD1. The better agreement between TRBJ2-7 and the DNA end casts doubt on the J call. CDR1 is MNHEY, CDR2 SVGAGI, per germline. The length of the CDR3 is 15 residues. CDR3 DNA sequence: TGTGCCAGCAGTTACATTCGACAGGGGTTTTACGAGCAGTACTTC. Translation gives CASSYIRQGFYEQYF.

This clonotype showed up just a few times. The rearrangement joins TRBV12-3 or TRBV12-4 to TRBJ2-5; D tentatively fits TRBD1 or TRBD2 (6 bases each). V gave up 8 bases and J gave up 1 base, with 17 bases separating them. The CDR3 contains 15 residues. The CDR3 DNA sequence: TGTGCCAGCTCCGCCCGGGGGCCCCTCCAAGAGACCCAGTACTTC. Translated: CASSARGPLQETQYF.

The chain has TRBV18 and TRBJ1-2, with D tentatively TRBD1 (5 bases). The CDR3 runs 15 residues. V lost 0 bases and J 4 bases, leaving 12 bases between the germline ends. Germline values: CDR1 KGHSH, CDR2 LQKENI. DNA for the CDR3: TGTGCCAGCTCACCACCGGGGGGGTTCGGCTATGGCTACACCTTC. Translated, it gives CASSPPGGFGYGYTF.

The CDR3: CATSEGQGPVATNEKLFF. The DNA for the CDR3 is TGTGCCACCAGTGAAGGACAGGGGCCCGTTGCAACTAATGAAAAACTGTTTTTT. This sequence joins TRBV24-1 and TRBJ1-4, with TRBD1 matching 9 bases. Germline values: CDR1 KGHDR, CDR2 SFDVKD. The CDR3 extends over 18 amino acids. J was trimmed by 0 bases and V by 4 bases; bases with no gene match: 8.

This chain joins TRBV5-1 and TRBJ2-7; 9 bases match TRBD1. This CDR3 comprises 16 residues. The germline CDR1 and CDR2 sequences are SGHRS and YFSETQ. Trimming took 3 bases from V and 5 from J; bases not matched to a gene: 12. This CDR3 is CASSSAPGQGFDEQYF. For the CDR3, the DNA is TGCGCCAGCAGCTCGGCCCCGGGACAGGGTTTTGACGAGCAGTACTTC. Full variable domain (outside the CDR3, taken from reference TRBV5-1 and TRBJ2-7): KAGVTQTPRYLIKTRGQQVTLSCSPISGHRSVSWYQQTPGQGLQFLFEYFSETQRNKGNFPGRFSGRQFSNSRSEMNVSTLELGDSALYLCASSSAPGQGFDEQYFGPGTRLTVT.

The rearrangement joins TRBV7-7 to TRBJ2-1; 13 bases are shared with TRBD2. The CDR3 runs 15 residues. Germline CDR1 is SSHAT and CDR2 is FNYEAQ (reference sequence). V shed 5 bases, J shed 5 bases, and the junction held 3 bases outside the gene matches. The CDR3 reads CASSQGLAGHNEQFF. The CDR3 DNA is TGTGCCAGCAGCCAGGGACTAGCGGGGCACAATGAGCAGTTCTTC.

This chain links TRBV7-2 with TRBJ2-3; D is ambiguous. Trimming left V 5 bases short and J 5 bases short, with 14 bases between. This CDR3 is 14 amino acids long. Germline assignment: CDR1 SGHTA and CDR2 FQGNSA. Here the CDR3 DNA reads TGTGCCAGCAGCCAAAACTCAAGGATAGATACGCAGTATTTT. The encoded protein is CASSQNSRIDTQYF.

The J gene is TRBJ2-7, the V gene TRBV7-9; 7 bases line up with TRBD1. Germline CDR1 reads SEHNR; CDR2 reads FQNEAQ (reference sequence). Germline trimming cut 3 bases from V and 0 bases from J; bases unmatched to any gene: 5. The CDR3 totals 15 residues. The CDR3 protein is CASSFPDRSSYEQYF. The CDR3 nucleotides are TGTGCCAGCAGCTTCCCGGACAGGAGCTCCTACGAGCAGTACTTC.

The rearrangement joins TRBV10-3 to TRBJ2-5; D may be TRBD2 (5 bases). Germline loops: CDR1 ENHRY, CDR2 SYGVKD. V was cut by 6 bases and J by 5 bases, with 16 bases left in between. CDR3 length: 14 residues. Here the CDR3 reads CAISNREKGETQYF. CDR3 nucleotide sequence: TGTGCCATCAGCAACCGGGAAAAAGGGGAGACCCAGTACTTC.

The chain employs TRBV5-1 and TRBJ2-1; D gene unclear. V gave up 2 bases and J gave up 10 bases, with 10 bases separating them. Germline CDR1 reads SGHRS; CDR2 reads YFSETQ. The CDR3 runs 12 residues. The CDR3 DNA follows: TGCGCCAGCAGCTTTAGGTCCGACGAGCAGTTCTTC. It is translated as CASSFRSDEQFF.

V is TRBV6-6 and J is TRBJ1-6; the match to TRBD1 covers 10 bases. The CDR3 is 16 residues long. CDR1 is MNHNY, CDR2 SVGAGI, per germline (reference sequence). Trimming at V came to 4 bases and at J to 8 bases, leaving 8 bases not matched to a gene. The CDR3: CASSCSKGTGDSPLHF. The DNA of the CDR3 is TGTGCCAGCAGTTGCTCTAAGGGGACAGGGGATTCACCCCTCCACTTT.

This chain joins TRBV2 and TRBJ2-7, with TRBD2 matching 9 bases. Germline trimming cut 11 bases from V and 4 bases from J; bases unmatched to any gene: 15. Germline CDR1 is SNHLY and CDR2 is FYNNEI. This CDR3 spans 15 amino acids. The CDR3 is CAAQGRLAGTYEQYF. The CDR3 DNA reads as TGTGCCGCCCAGGGGAGGCTAGCGGGGACGTACGAGCAGTACTTC.

The chain employs TRBV6-2 or TRBV6-3 and TRBJ2-7; no reliable D call. Between the trimmed V and J ends, which lost 2 bases and 6 bases, there was a span of 11 bases. Germline V lookup: CDR1 MNHEY, CDR2 SVGEGT. The CDR3 is made up of 13 amino acids. The CDR3 bases are TGTGCCAGCAGTTACCGGGTTTCGCGCGAGCAGTACTTC. This codes for CASSYRVSREQYF.

The CDR3 DNA sequence: TGTGCCAGCAGTACCTTCGGGCGGAGCGTAAGAGGCCCCGAGCAGTACTTC. Translating gives CASSTFGRSVRGPEQYF. The rearrangement joins TRBV6-2 or TRBV6-3 to TRBJ2-7; D is uncertain. Germline CDR1 MNHEY, CDR2 SVGEGT. With 5 bases removed from V and 6 bases from J, the gap between germline ends came to 26 bases. The CDR3 spans 17 residues.

Comments on this clonotype: At one of its ends the junction is not consistent with the germline gene, which may arise from a read error. J is TRBJ1-1 and V is TRBV27, with 10 bases aligning to TRBD1. CDR1 is MNHEY and CDR2 is SMNVEV in the germline V gene (reference sequence). The CDR3 has 14 amino acids. The CDR3 protein is CASSWTGGNTEVFF. The CDR3 nucleotides read TGTGCCAGCTCCTGGACAGGGGGGAACACTGAAGTTTTCTTT.

The chain recombines TRBV6-5 with TRBJ1-1; D remains unclear. Germline CDR1 reads MNHEY; CDR2 reads SVGAGI. This CDR3 contains 8 residues. The CDR3 sequence: CEDTEAFF. Here the CDR3 DNA reads TGTGAAGACACTGAAGCTTTCTTT.

The J gene is TRBJ2-5, the V gene TRBV5-1; D is perhaps TRBD1 (5 bases). Germline CDR1 is SGHRS and CDR2 is YFSETQ. CDR3 length equals 15 residues. V lost 3 bases, J lost 1 base, and 13 bases lay in between. The CDR3 protein is CASSSQTGRQETQYF. The CDR3 DNA follows: TGCGCCAGCAGCTCCCAAACAGGTCGCCAAGAGACCCAGTACTTC.

The chain is built from TRBV20-1 and TRBJ2-5; 13 bases match TRBD2. In germline, CDR1 is DFQATT, CDR2 SNEGSKA (reference sequence). The CDR3 consists of 15 residues. The trim removed 6 bases at V and 11 bases at J, leaving 15 bases unmatched. The DNA of the CDR3 is TGCAGTGCCACGGGACTAGCGGGGAACTACAATGAGCAGTACTTC. This codes for CSATGLAGNYNEQYF.

This chain connects TRBV6-2 or TRBV6-3 to TRBJ2-1; D remains ambiguous. CDR1 is MNHEY and CDR2 is SVGEGT in the germline V gene. This CDR3 has 13 residues. Trimming removed 2 bases from V and 7 bases from J, with 9 bases in between. The CDR3 bases are TGTGCCAGCAGTTACAGGGTAGGGAATGAGCAGTTCTTC. Protein product: CASSYRVGNEQFF.